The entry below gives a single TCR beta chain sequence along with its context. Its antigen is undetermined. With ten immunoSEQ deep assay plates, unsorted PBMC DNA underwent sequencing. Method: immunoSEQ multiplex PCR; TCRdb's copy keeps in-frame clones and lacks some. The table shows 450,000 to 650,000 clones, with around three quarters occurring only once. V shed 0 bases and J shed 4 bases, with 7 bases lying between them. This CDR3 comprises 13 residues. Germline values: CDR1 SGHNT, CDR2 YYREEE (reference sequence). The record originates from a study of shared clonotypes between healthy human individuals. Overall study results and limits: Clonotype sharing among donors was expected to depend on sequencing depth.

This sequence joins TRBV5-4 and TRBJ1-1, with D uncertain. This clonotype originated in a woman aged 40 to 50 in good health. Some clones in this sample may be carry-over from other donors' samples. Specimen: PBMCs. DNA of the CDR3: TGTGCCAGCAGCTTGGCCGTAGGCACTGAAGCTTTCTTT. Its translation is CASSLAVGTEAFF.